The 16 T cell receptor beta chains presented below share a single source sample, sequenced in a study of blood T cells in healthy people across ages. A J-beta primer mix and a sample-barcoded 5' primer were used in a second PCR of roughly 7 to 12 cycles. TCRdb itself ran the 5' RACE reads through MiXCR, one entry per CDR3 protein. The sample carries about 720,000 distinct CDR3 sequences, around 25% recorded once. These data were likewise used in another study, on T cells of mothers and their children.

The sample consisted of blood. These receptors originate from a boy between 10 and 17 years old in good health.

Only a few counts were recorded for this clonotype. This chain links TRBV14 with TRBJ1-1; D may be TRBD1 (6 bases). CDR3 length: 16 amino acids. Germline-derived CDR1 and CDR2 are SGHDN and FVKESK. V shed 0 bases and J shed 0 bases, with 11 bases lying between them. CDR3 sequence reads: CASSQDWGAVNTEAFF. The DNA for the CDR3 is TGTGCCAGCAGCCAAGATTGGGGGGCCGTGAACACTGAAGCTTTCTTT.

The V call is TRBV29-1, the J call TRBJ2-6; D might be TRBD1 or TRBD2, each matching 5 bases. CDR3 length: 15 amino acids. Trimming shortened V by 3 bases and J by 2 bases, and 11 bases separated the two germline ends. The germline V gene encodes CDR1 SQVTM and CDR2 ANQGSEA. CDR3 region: CSVEGWGPGANVLTF. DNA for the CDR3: TGCAGCGTTGAGGGATGGGGACCTGGGGCCAACGTCCTGACTTTC.

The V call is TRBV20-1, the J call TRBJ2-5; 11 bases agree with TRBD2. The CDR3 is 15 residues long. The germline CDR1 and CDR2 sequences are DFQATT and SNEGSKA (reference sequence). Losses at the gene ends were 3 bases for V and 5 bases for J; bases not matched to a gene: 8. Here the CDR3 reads CSASRTSGSSETQYF. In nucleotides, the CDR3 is TGCAGTGCTAGCCGAACTAGCGGGAGTAGTGAGACCCAGTACTTC.

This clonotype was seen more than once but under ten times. The CDR3: CASSYFTGEKLFF. DNA for the CDR3: TGTGCCAGCAGTTACTTCACCGGTGAAAAACTGTTTTTT. The chain has TRBV6-5 and TRBJ1-4; no reliable D call. CDR3 length: 13 amino acids. Germline values: CDR1 MNHEY, CDR2 SVGAGI. The V gene lost 1 base and the J gene lost 7 bases, with 7 bases spanning the gap.

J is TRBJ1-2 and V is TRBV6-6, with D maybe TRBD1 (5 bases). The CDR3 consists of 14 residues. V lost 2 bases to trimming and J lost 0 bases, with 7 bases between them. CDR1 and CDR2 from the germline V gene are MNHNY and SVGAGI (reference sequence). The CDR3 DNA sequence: TGTGCCAGCAGTTACAGCAGGGCTAACTATGGCTACACCTTC. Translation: CASSYSRANYGYTF.

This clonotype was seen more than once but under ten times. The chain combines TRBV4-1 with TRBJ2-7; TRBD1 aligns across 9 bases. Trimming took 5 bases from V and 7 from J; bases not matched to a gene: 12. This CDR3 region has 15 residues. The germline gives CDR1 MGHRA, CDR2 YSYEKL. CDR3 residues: CASSFKTGGTEEQYF. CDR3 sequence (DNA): TGCGCCAGCAGCTTCAAGACAGGGGGAACAGAGGAGCAGTACTTC.

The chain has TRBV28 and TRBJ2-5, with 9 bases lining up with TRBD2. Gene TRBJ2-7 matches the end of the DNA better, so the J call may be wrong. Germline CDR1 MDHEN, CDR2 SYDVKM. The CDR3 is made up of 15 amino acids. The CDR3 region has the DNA TGTGCCAGCAGTTTGGGTAGCGGGAGTACCTACGAGCAGTACTTC. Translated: CASSLGSGSTYEQYF.

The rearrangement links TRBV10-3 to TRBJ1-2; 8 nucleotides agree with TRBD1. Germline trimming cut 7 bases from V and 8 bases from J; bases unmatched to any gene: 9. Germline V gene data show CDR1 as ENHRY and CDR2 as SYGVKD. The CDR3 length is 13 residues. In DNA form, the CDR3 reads TGTGCCATCACCCTGGACAGGGAGGGAGGCTACACCTTC. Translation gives CAITLDREGGYTF.

The CDR3 sequence is CASSRALYTNEKLFF. The CDR3 region has the DNA TGCGCCAGCAGCCGGGCACTCTACACTAATGAAAAACTGTTTTTT. The chain links TRBV4-3 to TRBJ1-4; D gene uncertain. The CDR3 has 15 amino acids. V shed 4 bases and J shed 2 bases, with 11 bases lying between them. Germline V CDR1 and CDR2: LGHNA, YSLEER.

The CDR3 DNA is TGCAGTGCGAGAAGGACAGGGGGTGTGGGCACTGAAGCTTTCTTT. Protein sequence: CSARRTGGVGTEAFF. The chain carries TRBV20-1 and TRBJ1-1, with 10 nucleotides matching TRBD1. Trimming at V came to 6 bases and at J to 4 bases, leaving 11 bases not matched to a gene. This CDR3 contains 15 residues. Germline V gene sequence: CDR1 DFQATT, CDR2 SNEGSKA (reference sequence).

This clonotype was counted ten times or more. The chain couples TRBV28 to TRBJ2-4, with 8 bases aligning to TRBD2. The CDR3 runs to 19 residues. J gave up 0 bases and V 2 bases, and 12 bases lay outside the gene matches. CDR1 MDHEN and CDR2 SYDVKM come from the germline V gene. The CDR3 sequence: CASSLRGGRTLIAKNIQYF. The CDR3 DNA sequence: TGTGCCAGCAGTTTAAGGGGCGGGAGGACCTTAATAGCCAAAAACATTCAGTACTTC. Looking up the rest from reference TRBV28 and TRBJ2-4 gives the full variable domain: DVKVTQSSRYLVKRTGEKVFLECVQDMDHENMFWYRQDPGLGLRLIYFSYDVKMKEKGDIPEGYSVSREKKERFSLILESASTNQTSMYLCASSLRGGRTLIAKNIQYFGAGTRLSVL.

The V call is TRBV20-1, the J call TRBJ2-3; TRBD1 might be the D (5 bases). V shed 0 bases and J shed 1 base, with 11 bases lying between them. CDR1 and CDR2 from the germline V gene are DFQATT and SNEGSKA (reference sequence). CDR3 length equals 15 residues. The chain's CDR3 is CSAREWGFRTDTQYF. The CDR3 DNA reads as TGCAGTGCTAGAGAATGGGGCTTTCGCACAGATACGCAGTATTTT.

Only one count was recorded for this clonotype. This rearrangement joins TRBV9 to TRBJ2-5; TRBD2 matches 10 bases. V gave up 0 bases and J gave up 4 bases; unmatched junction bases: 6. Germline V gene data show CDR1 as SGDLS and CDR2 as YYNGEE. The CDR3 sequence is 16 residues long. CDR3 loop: CASSVAAGGHGETQYF. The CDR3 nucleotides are TGTGCCAGCAGCGTAGCAGCGGGGGGGCATGGAGAGACCCAGTACTTC.

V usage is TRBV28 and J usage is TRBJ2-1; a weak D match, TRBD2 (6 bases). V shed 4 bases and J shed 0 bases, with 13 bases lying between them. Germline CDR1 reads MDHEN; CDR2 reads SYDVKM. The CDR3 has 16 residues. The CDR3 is CASSSIRGSSYNEQFF. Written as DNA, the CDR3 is TGTGCCAGCAGTTCCATCCGGGGGAGCTCCTACAATGAGCAGTTCTTC. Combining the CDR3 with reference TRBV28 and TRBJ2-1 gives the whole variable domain DVKVTQSSRYLVKRTGEKVFLECVQDMDHENMFWYRQDPGLGLRLIYFSYDVKMKEKGDIPEGYSVSREKKERFSLILESASTNQTSMYLCASSSIRGSSYNEQFFGPGTRLTVL.

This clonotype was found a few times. CDR3 residues: CASSFSALGETQYF. The CDR3 coding sequence is TGTGCCAGCAGCTTTTCGGCGCTGGGGGAGACCCAGTACTTC. This sequence joins TRBV7-2 and TRBJ2-7; no reliable D call. The J call may be wrong; the DNA end is better matched by TRBJ2-5. Germline V gene data show CDR1 as SGHTA and CDR2 as FQGNSA. The CDR3 runs 14 residues.

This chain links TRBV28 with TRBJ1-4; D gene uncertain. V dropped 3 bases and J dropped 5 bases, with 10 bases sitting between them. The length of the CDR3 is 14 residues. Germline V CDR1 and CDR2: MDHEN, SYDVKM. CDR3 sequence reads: CASSFFGQNEKLFF. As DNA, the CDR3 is TGTGCCAGCAGTTTCTTCGGCCAGAATGAAAAACTGTTTTTT. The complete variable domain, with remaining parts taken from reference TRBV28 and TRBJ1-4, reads DVKVTQSSRYLVKRTGEKVFLECVQDMDHENMFWYRQDPGLGLRLIYFSYDVKMKEKGDIPEGYSVSREKKERFSLILESASTNQTSMYLCASSFFGQNEKLFFGSGTQLSVL.